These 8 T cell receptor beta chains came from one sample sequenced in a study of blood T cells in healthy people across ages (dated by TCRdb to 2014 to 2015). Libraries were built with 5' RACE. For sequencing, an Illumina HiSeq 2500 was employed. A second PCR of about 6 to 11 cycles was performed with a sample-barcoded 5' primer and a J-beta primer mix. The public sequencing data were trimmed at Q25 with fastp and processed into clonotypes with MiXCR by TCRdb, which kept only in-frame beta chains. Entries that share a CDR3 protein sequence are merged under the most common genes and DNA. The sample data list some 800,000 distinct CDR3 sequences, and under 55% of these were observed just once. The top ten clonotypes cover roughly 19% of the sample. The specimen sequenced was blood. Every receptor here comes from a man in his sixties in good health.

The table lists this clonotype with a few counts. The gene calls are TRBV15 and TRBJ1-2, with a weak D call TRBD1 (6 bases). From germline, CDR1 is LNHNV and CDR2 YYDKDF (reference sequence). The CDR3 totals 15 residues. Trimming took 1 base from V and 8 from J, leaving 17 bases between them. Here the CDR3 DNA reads TGTGCCACCAGCAGAGTGTACGGGACACGGAGAGGCTACACCTTC. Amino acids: CATSRVYGTRRGYTF.

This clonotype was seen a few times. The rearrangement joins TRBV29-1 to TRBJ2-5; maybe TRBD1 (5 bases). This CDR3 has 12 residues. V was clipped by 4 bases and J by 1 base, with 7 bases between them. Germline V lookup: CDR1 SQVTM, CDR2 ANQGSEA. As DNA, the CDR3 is TGCAGCGTTGTACAGGTCCAAGAGACCCAGTACTTC. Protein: CSVVQVQETQYF.

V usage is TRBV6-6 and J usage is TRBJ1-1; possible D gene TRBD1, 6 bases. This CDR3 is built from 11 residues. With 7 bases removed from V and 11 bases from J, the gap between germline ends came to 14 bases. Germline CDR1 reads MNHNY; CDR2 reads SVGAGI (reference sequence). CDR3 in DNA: TGTGCCAGCACCCCGGGACAAGTTGCTTTCTTT. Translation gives CASTPGQVAFF.

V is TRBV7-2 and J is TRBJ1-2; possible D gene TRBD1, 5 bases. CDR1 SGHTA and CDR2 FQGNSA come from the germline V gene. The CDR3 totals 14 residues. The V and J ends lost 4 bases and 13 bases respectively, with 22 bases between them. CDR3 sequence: CASSSERSGPPATF. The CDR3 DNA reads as TGTGCCAGCAGCTCTGAACGATCGGGGCCTCCTGCCACCTTC. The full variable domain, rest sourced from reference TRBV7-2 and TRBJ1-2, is GAGVSQSPSNKVTEKGKDVELRCDPISGHTALYWYRQSLGQGLEFLIYFQGNSAPDKSGLPSDRFSAERTGGSVSTLTIQRTQQEDSAVYLCASSSERSGPPATFGSGTRLTVV.

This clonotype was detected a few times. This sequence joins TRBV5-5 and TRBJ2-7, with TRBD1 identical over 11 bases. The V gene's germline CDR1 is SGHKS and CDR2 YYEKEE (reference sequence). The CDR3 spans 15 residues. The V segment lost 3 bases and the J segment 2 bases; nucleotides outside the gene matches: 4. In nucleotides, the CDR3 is TGTGCCAGCAGCTGGTTGGGACAGGGGGCCTACGAGCAGTACTTC. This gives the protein CASSWLGQGAYEQYF.

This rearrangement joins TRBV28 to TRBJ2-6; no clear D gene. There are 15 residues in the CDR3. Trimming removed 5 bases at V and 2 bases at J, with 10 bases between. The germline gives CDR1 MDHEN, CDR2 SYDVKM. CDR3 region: CASSGGTAGANVLTF. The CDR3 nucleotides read TGTGCCAGCAGTGGTGGTACGGCTGGGGCCAACGTCCTGACTTTC.

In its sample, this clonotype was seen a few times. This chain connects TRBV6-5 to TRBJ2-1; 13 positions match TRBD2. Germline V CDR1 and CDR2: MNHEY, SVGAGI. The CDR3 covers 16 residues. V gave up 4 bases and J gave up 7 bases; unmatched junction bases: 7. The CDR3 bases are TGTGCCAGCAGTTGGCAGGGACTAGCGGGGCGGAATGAGCAGTTCTTC. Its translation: CASSWQGLAGRNEQFF.

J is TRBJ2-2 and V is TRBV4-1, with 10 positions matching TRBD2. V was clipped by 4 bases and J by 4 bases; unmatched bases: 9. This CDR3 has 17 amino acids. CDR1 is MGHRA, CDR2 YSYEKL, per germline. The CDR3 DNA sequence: TGCGCCAGCAGCCCTAAAACTAGCGGGGCATCCACCGGGGAGCTGTTTTTT. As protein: CASSPKTSGASTGELFF.